These 27 T cell receptor beta chains were all obtained from the same sample, sequenced in a study of T cell responses to AZD1222 COVID-19 vaccine. TCRdb keeps only in-frame clones here, not all; method: immunoSEQ multiplex PCR. This table holds 150,000 or so clones, almost 95% found once. Sample: peripheral blood, taken 28 days after the second AZD1222 dose. These receptors originate from an adult who received the AZD1222 COVID-19 vaccine.

The genes are TRBV7-9 and TRBJ2-7; D may be TRBD2 (6 bases). The CDR3 is 14 residues long. Germline CDR1 is SEHNR and CDR2 is FQNEAQ (reference sequence). V was shortened by 1 base and J by 5 bases, with 12 bases between the two germline ends. The CDR3 reads CASSLGLARNEQYF. CDR3 nucleotides: TGTGCCAGCAGCTTAGGTCTAGCGCGGAACGAGCAGTACTTC.

This chain links TRBV7-2 with TRBJ2-1, with D maybe TRBD2 (7 bases). This CDR3 is built from 15 residues. Germline CDR1 is SGHTA and CDR2 is FQGNSA. Trimming stripped 0 bases from V and 7 bases from J, with 13 bases between. The CDR3 nucleotides are TGTGCCAGCAGCTTAGCGGGAGGGGGGCTGAATGAGCAGTTCTTC. This translates into CASSLAGGGLNEQFF.

This clone was observed once. V is TRBV7-8 and J is TRBJ2-7, with D maybe TRBD2 (5 bases). The V end was cut by 1 base, the J end by 4 bases, with 8 bases between. Germline V gives CDR1 SGHVS, CDR2 FQNEAQ. This CDR3 has 13 amino acids. In nucleotides, the CDR3 is TGTGCCAGCAGCTTAGAACTAGATTACGAGCAGTACTTC. It specifies CASSLELDYEQYF.

The chain carries TRBV6-5 and TRBJ1-2; D is possibly TRBD1 (6 bases). Trimming pared 6 bases from V and 7 bases from J, leaving 15 bases between. Looked up from germline, CDR1 is MNHEY and CDR2 is SVGAGI. This CDR3 has 13 amino acids. The CDR3 DNA is TGTGCCAGCAGGCCTACAGGGCAGCGTGGCTACACCTTC. Its translation: CASRPTGQRGYTF.

The chain couples TRBV5-4 to TRBJ1-5; TRBD1 might be the D (5 bases). From germline, CDR1 is SGHNT and CDR2 YYREEE (reference sequence). There are 15 residues in the CDR3. The germline V and J ends were trimmed by 4 bases and 0 bases, with 11 bases remaining between them. CDR3: CASSAGTASNQPQHF. In DNA form, the CDR3 reads TGTGCCAGCAGCGCGGGGACCGCTAGCAATCAGCCCCAGCATTTT. The full variable domain, with the rest looked up from reference TRBV5-4 and TRBJ1-5, is ETGVTQSPTHLIKTRGQQVTLRCSSQSGHNTVSWYQQALGQGPQFIFQYYREEENGRGNFPPRFSGLQFPNYSSELNVNALELDDSALYLCASSAGTASNQPQHFGDGTRLSIL.

V and J are TRBV9 and TRBJ1-1, with 7 nucleotides matching TRBD1. Germline V gene data show CDR1 as SGDLS and CDR2 as YYNGEE. J was trimmed by 12 bases and V by 2 bases; bases with no gene match: 10. This CDR3 is built from 13 residues. The CDR3, as DNA: TGTGCCAGCAGCGTTGACGACAGGGTCTCTCCTTTCTTT. It is translated as CASSVDDRVSPFF.

V and J are TRBV18 and TRBJ1-1, with D tentatively TRBD1 (5 bases). This CDR3 has 13 residues. Per germline, CDR1 KGHSH and CDR2 LQKENI. Trimming pared 6 bases from V and 1 base from J, leaving 9 bases between. For the CDR3, the DNA is TGTGCCAGCTCCGGGGGAAAGAACACTGAAGCTTTCTTT. Translated: CASSGGKNTEAFF. The entire variable domain, with the rest obtained from reference TRBV18 and TRBJ1-1, is as follows: NAGVMQNPRHLVRRRGQEARLRCSPMKGHSHVYWYRQLPEEGLKFMVYLQKENIIDESGMPKERFSAEFPKEGPSILRIQQVVRGDSAAYFCASSGGKNTEAFFGQGTRLTVV.

This clone was detected a few times. The chain employs TRBV7-6 and TRBJ2-2; D may be TRBD1 (5 bases). The CDR3 has 14 amino acids. Germline V gives CDR1 SGHVS, CDR2 FNYEAQ. Trimming removed 2 bases at V and 8 bases at J, with 12 bases between. The CDR3 sequence: CASSLSTGRGELFF. CDR3 DNA: TGTGCCAGCAGCTTAAGTACAGGCCGGGGGGAGCTGTTTTTT.

CDR3 in amino acids: CSASGLSGRSYNEQFF. The CDR3 nucleotides are TGCAGTGCTAGTGGCCTAAGCGGGAGATCTTACAATGAGCAGTTCTTC. The rearrangement uses TRBV20-1 and TRBJ2-1; TRBD2 agrees at 8 bases. The CDR3 is 16 residues long. Germline CDR1 is DFQATT and CDR2 is SNEGSKA (reference sequence). Trimming cost V 3 bases and J 4 bases; bases outside gene matches: 11.

The chain combines TRBV4-2 with TRBJ1-2; the D is unclear. V lost 0 bases, J lost 5 bases, and 16 bases lay in between. The CDR3 has 16 residues. CDR1 and CDR2 (germline): LGHNA, YNFKEQ. The CDR3 DNA sequence: TGTGCCAGCAGCCAAGACTACCCGCCCCTGGTTTATGGCTACACCTTC. Translation gives CASSQDYPPLVYGYTF.

The chain employs TRBV4-1 and TRBJ2-7, with 8 bases fitting TRBD2. V shed 3 bases, J shed 4 bases, and the junction held 8 bases outside the gene matches. This CDR3 has 15 residues. Germline V CDR1 and CDR2: MGHRA, YSYEKL. The CDR3 spells CASSQGAGAGYEQYF. The CDR3 DNA follows: TGCGCCAGCAGCCAGGGAGCGGGAGCCGGTTACGAGCAGTACTTC.

The chain joins TRBV30 to TRBJ1-1; D uncertain. Between the trimmed V and J ends, which lost 0 bases and 0 bases, there was a span of 14 bases. Germline V lookup: CDR1 GTSNPN, CDR2 SVGIG (reference sequence). There are 16 residues in the CDR3. Here the CDR3 reads CAWSVRGSVLNTEAFF. CDR3 coding DNA: TGTGCCTGGAGTGTAAGAGGGTCAGTGCTGAACACTGAAGCTTTCTTT.

V gene TRBV7-6 combines with J gene TRBJ2-3; D is unclear. Trimming removed 1 base from V and 3 bases from J, with 20 bases in between. Germline assignment: CDR1 SGHVS and CDR2 FNYEAQ. The CDR3 sequence is 18 residues long. This CDR3 reads CASSLDVPASDGTDTQYF. As DNA, the CDR3 is TGTGCCAGCAGCTTAGACGTCCCCGCTTCTGATGGGACAGATACGCAGTATTTT.

This chain links TRBV7-3 with TRBJ2-1, with 8 bases that match TRBD2. Germline V CDR1 and CDR2: SGHTA, FQGTGA. V dropped 5 bases and J dropped 7; count of bases not matched to a gene: 10. The CDR3 runs 15 residues. In DNA form, the CDR3 reads TGTGCCAGCAGCCAAGGAAGTAGCGGGAAAAATGAGCAGTTCTTC. Translated, it gives CASSQGSSGKNEQFF.

The rearrangement uses TRBV25-1 and TRBJ1-2; tentative D call: TRBD1 (6 bases). This CDR3 spans 14 amino acids. V was clipped by 3 bases and J by 2 bases, with 10 bases between them. Germline V gene data show CDR1 as MGHDK and CDR2 as SYGVNS. CDR3 protein: CASSEVTGNYGYTF. In DNA, the CDR3 is TGTGCCAGCAGTGAGGTGACAGGAAACTATGGCTACACCTTC.

This clone came up once. The chain employs TRBV19 and TRBJ2-3; 7 nucleotides agree with TRBD1. Trimming removed 4 bases from V and 3 bases from J; junction bases left unmatched: 4. The CDR3 consists of 14 residues. Germline V gene lookup returns CDR1 LNHDA and CDR2 SQIVND (reference sequence). The CDR3 protein is CASSRQGTTDTQYF. Here the CDR3 DNA reads TGTGCCAGTAGTAGACAGGGAACGACAGATACGCAGTATTTT.

This chain connects TRBV30 to TRBJ1-2, with a possible D match to TRBD1 (5 bases). The V end lost 2 bases, the J end lost 0 bases, and 10 bases lay between the germline ends. The germline V gene encodes CDR1 GTSNPN and CDR2 SVGIG (reference sequence). CDR3 size: 14 residues. CDR3 sequence reads: CAWSRGPANYGYTF. The CDR3 DNA is TGTGCCTGGAGTCGGGGCCCAGCTAACTATGGCTACACCTTC. The variable domain in full, with the rest retrieved from reference TRBV30 and TRBJ1-2, is SQTIHQWPATLVQPVGSPLSLECTVEGTSNPNLYWYRQAAGRGLQLLFYSVGIGQISSEVPQNLSASRPQDRQFILSSKKLLLSDSGFYLCAWSRGPANYGYTFGSGTRLTVV.

This chain joins TRBV29-1 and TRBJ1-1; D not resolved. Germline V gene data show CDR1 as SQVTM and CDR2 as ANQGSEA. Trimming stripped 1 base from V and 2 bases from J, with 5 bases between. This CDR3 is built from 12 residues. DNA of the CDR3: TGCAGCGTTGAAGGGAAAAACACTGAAGCTTTCTTT. The encoded protein is CSVEGKNTEAFF.

The J gene is TRBJ1-4, the V gene TRBV27; tentative D call: TRBD1 (6 bases). V was cut by 2 bases and J by 7 bases, with 14 bases left in between. This CDR3 spans 15 amino acids. CDR1 is MNHEY and CDR2 is SMNVEV in the germline V gene (reference sequence). CDR3 protein: CASSLLGAKGEKLFF. CDR3 coding DNA: TGTGCCAGCAGTTTACTGGGGGCGAAGGGTGAAAAACTGTTTTTT. The full variable domain, with the rest looked up from reference TRBV27 and TRBJ1-4, is EAQVTQNPRYLITVTGKKLTVTCSQNMNHEYMSWYRQDPGLGLRQIYYSMNVEVTDKGDVPEGYKVSRKEKRNFPLILESPSPNQTSLYFCASSLLGAKGEKLFFGSGTQLSVL.

The chain carries TRBV19 and TRBJ1-1; weak D call: TRBD1 (5 bases). V was cut by 5 bases and J by 0 bases, with 13 bases left in between. This CDR3 is 15 amino acids long. Germline CDR1 and CDR2: LNHDA and SQIVND (reference sequence). CDR3 bases: TGTGCCAGTAGTTTAGGATGGGGGGTGAACACTGAAGCTTTCTTT. Its translation is CASSLGWGVNTEAFF.

V and J are TRBV6-2 or TRBV6-3 and TRBJ2-1; TRBD2 agrees at 9 bases. The germline V gene encodes CDR1 MNHEY and CDR2 SVGEGT. V was clipped by 5 bases and J by 9 bases; unmatched bases: 8. The length of the CDR3 is 14 residues. The CDR3: CASSRDLAGSEQFF. In DNA, the CDR3 is TGTGCCAGCAGTCGCGACCTAGCGGGGAGTGAGCAGTTCTTC.

The chain recombines TRBV5-1 with TRBJ1-4; the D is unclear. V gave up 0 bases and J gave up 0 bases, with 6 bases separating them. The germline gives CDR1 SGHRS, CDR2 YFSETQ. The CDR3 contains 15 residues. The CDR3 is CASSLDPATNEKLFF. Here the CDR3 DNA reads TGCGCCAGCAGCTTGGATCCTGCAACTAATGAAAAACTGTTTTTT.

The chain carries TRBV30 and TRBJ2-2, with D possibly being TRBD1 (5 bases). Germline assignment: CDR1 GTSNPN and CDR2 SVGIG (reference sequence). V was shortened by 3 bases and J by 5 bases, with 19 bases between the two germline ends. CDR3 size: 16 residues. Here the CDR3 reads CAWSDLRRRTTGELFF. The CDR3 DNA reads as TGTGCCTGGAGCGACCTTAGACGGCGGACAACCGGGGAGCTGTTTTTT.

CDR3 DNA sequence: TGTGCCAGCAGTCAGAGTGGAGGGCGCTCCGAGCAGTACTTC. It codes for CASSQSGGRSEQYF. V usage is TRBV7-8 and J usage is TRBJ2-7; D is possibly TRBD2 (6 bases). Germline CDR1 and CDR2: SGHVS and FQNEAQ. V dropped 6 bases and J dropped 6 bases, with 18 bases sitting between them. The CDR3 runs to 14 residues.

This sequence joins TRBV6-1 and TRBJ2-7, with 11 bases matching TRBD2. The CDR3 has 15 amino acids. Germline V CDR1 and CDR2: MNHNS, SASEGT. V was clipped by 1 base and J by 4 bases; unmatched bases: 3. The CDR3 is CASSEEGLAEYEQYF. The CDR3 DNA reads TGTGCCAGCAGTGAAGAGGGACTAGCGGAATACGAGCAGTACTTC.

This chain uses TRBV3-1 (or the pseudogene TRBV3-2) with TRBJ2-5; D tentatively reads TRBD1 or TRBD2 (5 bases each). The CDR3 length is 16 residues. Trimming removed 0 bases from V and 1 base from J, with 12 bases in between. CDR1 is LGHDT and CDR2 is YNNKEL in the germline V gene (reference sequence). CDR3 sequence: CASSQDRNGGQETQYF. Here the CDR3 DNA reads TGTGCCAGCAGCCAAGATCGGAATGGGGGCCAAGAGACCCAGTACTTC.

This chain joins TRBV11-2 and TRBJ1-2, with D possibly being TRBD1 (5 bases). The germline V gene encodes CDR1 SGHAT and CDR2 FQNNGV. The CDR3 contains 14 residues. Between the trimmed V and J ends, which lost 3 bases and 4 bases, there was a span of 12 bases. This CDR3 is CASSFKEGPYGYTF. DNA of the CDR3: TGTGCCAGCAGCTTTAAGGAGGGGCCCTATGGCTACACCTTC.